Below, one T cell receptor beta chain is given with its context. Its matching antigen is unknown. The germline gene is not matched at one end of the junction; a read error may be the cause. This sample was taken from a study of vaccination and CD4 T cells after COVID-19. Study background: Across the group, participants received two doses of either BNT162b2 or mRNA-1273 vaccine. Findings and caveats of the study: When vaccine-specific clones from convalescent patients were examined, 304 of 307 were spike mono-reactive.

Treatment in this sample: approximately 9-day PBMC culture with coronavirus spike peptide pools or control peptides (ViraFEST assay). Unexposed donor CD4+ T cells predated the COVID-19 pandemic, collected 2011-2018. ViraFEST sequenced TCRs after peptide-pool expansion of antigen-specific T cells. Fresh replacement IL-2 medium substituted for half the medium on days 3 and 7. Sequenced with the Oncomine TCR Beta short-read assay was DNA taken from cultured CD4+ T cells. Cultures of CD4+ T cells served as the source for extracting genomic DNA. MiXCR, run by TCRdb on the PCR reads, gives a single entry per CDR3 protein. The table includes around 10,000 distinct CDR3 sequences, 25% to 30% detected once. Germline assignment: CDR1 DFQATT and CDR2 SNEGSKA (reference sequence). The CDR3 sequence is 16 residues long.

The sequencing sample was made of CD4+ T cells from blood, cultured in vitro. The source is a human donor in good health. The chain carries TRBV20-1 and TRBJ2-2; TRBD1 matches at 9 bases. The CDR3 sequence is CSATAGTGQYTEELFF. DNA for the CDR3: TGCAGTGCTACGGCCGGGACAGGGCAATACACCGAGGAGCTGTTTTTT.